This is a list of T cell receptor beta chains from one sample in a study of blood T cells in healthy people across ages. One entry per CDR3 protein results from TCRdb running MiXCR on the 5' RACE reads. The repertoire holds about 1.8 million distinct CDR3 sequences, with less than 50% as singletons. Sequenced: blood. The origin of the receptors is a woman in her 40s in good health. The CDR3 runs from the conserved cysteine through the conserved F or W. A D gene is named only where the DNA matches it firmly. Not all rows give a size; the values are once, few, many and, for expanded clones, a class.

J gene,D gene,clone size,V gene,CDR3 DNA,CDR3 protein
TRBJ2-3,TRBD2,-,TRBV7-2,TGTGCCAGCAGCTCTGGAGCGGGGGTGGGAACAGATACGCAGTATTTT,CASSSGAGVGTDTQYF
TRBJ2-1,-,-,TRBV5-5,TGTGCCAGCAGCCCCCCCCGGAGGGTGACAGACGGCAATGAGCAGTTCTTC,CASSPPRRVTDGNEQFF
TRBJ2-4,-,few,TRBV3-1,TGTGCCAGCAGCCAACCAGGGACGGCCAAAAACATTCAGTACTTC,CASSQPGTAKNIQYF
TRBJ1-4,-,-,TRBV20-1,TGCAGTGCGGCGGCTGCCGTTAATGAAAAACTGTTTTTT,CSAAAAVNEKLFF
TRBJ2-4,TRBD2,-,TRBV4-2,TGTGCCAGCACGCCTAGCGGGGGGGCGAACATTCAGTACTTC,CASTPSGGANIQYF
TRBJ2-3,TRBD2,-,TRBV6-4,TGTGCCAGCAGTGACTCTCTAGCGGGGGCTAGAGATACGCAGTATTTT,CASSDSLAGARDTQYF
TRBJ1-5,TRBD1,few,TRBV9,TGTGCCAGCAGCACCGGGACAGGGCATCAGCCCCAGCATTTT,CASSTGTGHQPQHF
TRBJ1-4,TRBD1,-,TRBV6-2/TRBV6-3,TGTGCCAGCAGTCACCCGGGACAGCGAAATGAAAAACTGTTTTTT,CASSHPGQRNEKLFF
TRBJ2-7,-,-,TRBV6-1,TGTGCCAGCAGTGAAGGATCTGCCGTCTACGAGCAGTACTTC,CASSEGSAVYEQYF
TRBJ2-3,-,-,TRBV4-3,TGCGCCAGCAGCCAAGTCCCACAGAGGGGTACAGATACGCAGTATTTT,CASSQVPQRGTDTQYF
TRBJ1-4,-,-,TRBV13,TGTGCCAGCAGCTTAGGCCCGACCGAAACTAATGAAAAACTGTTTTTT,CASSLGPTETNEKLFF
TRBJ2-5,TRBD2,-,TRBV28,TGTGCCAGCAATCAAATCGGGGGGCAAGAGACCCAGTACTTC,CASNQIGGQETQYF
TRBJ2-7,-,few,TRBV6-6,TGTGCCAGCAGTTATTCTCGCTGGGGCGCCTACGAGCAGTACTTC,CASSYSRWGAYEQYF
TRBJ2-1,TRBD1,few,TRBV2,TGTGCTACAAGCCGGGACAGGGATAGAGATGAGCAGTTCTTC,CATSRDRDRDEQFF
TRBJ2-1,TRBD1,few,TRBV7-2,TGTGCCAGCAGCGCCCGGGACAGGGGCGATGAGCAGTTCTTC,CASSARDRGDEQFF